Below, 32 T cell receptor beta chains from the same sample are listed, as sequenced in a study of identical twins. TCRdb reprocessed the 5' RACE reads via MiXCR and lists one record per CDR3 protein. The sample consists of around 490,000 distinct CDR3 sequences, approximately 20% of them appearing once. These records were also assigned to another study, of yellow fever vaccine responses in identical twins.

The sequenced sample consisted of CD4+ T cells sorted from blood. The receptors were gathered from a woman between 18 and 29 years old in good health.

This clonotype occurred a few times. This rearrangement joins TRBV2 to TRBJ1-1; weak D call: TRBD1 (5 bases). V lost 3 bases and J 3 bases, leaving 8 bases between the germline ends. This CDR3 contains 13 residues. The germline V gene encodes CDR1 SNHLY and CDR2 FYNNEI. The CDR3 DNA follows: TGTGCCAGCAGTGATGAAGGGGACACTGAAGCTTTCTTT. Protein: CASSDEGDTEAFF.

This clonotype showed up just once. The chain combines TRBV18 with TRBJ1-1; tentatively, D is TRBD1 (5 bases). CDR3 size: 14 residues. Per germline, CDR1 KGHSH and CDR2 LQKENI. Trimming removed 0 bases from V and 1 base from J, with 6 bases in between. CDR3 region: CASSPPRENTEAFF. CDR3 bases: TGTGCCAGCTCACCACCCAGGGAGAACACTGAAGCTTTCTTT.

In its sample, this clonotype was seen a few times. V gene TRBV7-9 combines with J gene TRBJ2-1; 10 bases are a match to TRBD2. In germline, CDR1 is SEHNR, CDR2 FQNEAQ (reference sequence). Losses at the gene ends were 2 bases for V and 7 bases for J; bases not matched to a gene: 5. This CDR3 spans 15 amino acids. This CDR3 reads CASSLLAGASNEQFF. CDR3 bases: TGTGCCAGCAGCTTACTAGCGGGAGCTTCGAATGAGCAGTTCTTC.

The chain joins TRBV6-1 to TRBJ2-2; D not resolved. Deletions cut 8 bases from V and 0 bases from J, with 19 bases between. Germline V gives CDR1 MNHNS, CDR2 SASEGT. The CDR3 is 17 residues long. CDR3 protein: CASLAAQGDPNTGELFF. Here the CDR3 DNA reads TGTGCCAGCCTCGCGGCCCAAGGTGATCCGAACACCGGGGAGCTGTTTTTT.

This clonotype has more than one count but fewer than ten. This chain joins TRBV5-1 and TRBJ1-2; 7 bases fit TRBD1. CDR3 length: 14 amino acids. V shed 0 bases and J 3 bases; nucleotides not matched to a gene: 2. The germline gives CDR1 SGHRS, CDR2 YFSETQ. The CDR3 nucleotides are TGCGCCAGCAGCTTGGAGGGGGCGGACTATGGCTACACCTTC. Its protein product is CASSLEGADYGYTF.

This rearrangement joins TRBV5-5 to TRBJ2-7; no definite D call. CDR1 SGHKS and CDR2 YYEKEE come from the germline V gene (reference sequence). Trimming left V 0 bases short and J 7 bases short, with 14 bases between. The CDR3 loop spans 14 amino acids. CDR3 nucleotide sequence: TGTGCCAGCAGCTTGGCCCCAAGGGTGGGGGAGCAGTACGTC. Translating it yields CASSLAPRVGEQYV.

This clonotype has just a few counts. The J gene is TRBJ1-1, the V gene TRBV5-1; D may be TRBD1 (6 bases). V lost 4 bases to trimming and J lost 1 base, with 14 bases between them. The CDR3 contains 15 residues. The germline gives CDR1 SGHRS, CDR2 YFSETQ. CDR3 coding DNA: TGCGCCAGCAGCCGGGGGGACATAAGGAACACTGAAGCTTTCTTT. It is translated as CASSRGDIRNTEAFF.

In this sample, this clonotype turned up once. The chain employs TRBV10-3 and TRBJ2-2; D unclear. The CDR3 contains 13 residues. Germline lookup yields CDR1 ENHRY and CDR2 SYGVKD. V was pared by 5 bases and J by 5 bases, with 9 bases between. CDR3 residues: CAISPYRTGELFF. The DNA of the CDR3 is TGTGCCATCAGTCCCTATAGAACCGGGGAGCTGTTTTTT.

The rearrangement uses TRBV28 and TRBJ2-4; D unresolved. The CDR3 is 15 amino acids. Germline CDR1 reads MDHEN; CDR2 reads SYDVKM. V was pared by 2 bases and J by 2 bases, with 10 bases between. The CDR3 here is CASSLPGSSKNIQYF. As DNA, the CDR3 is TGTGCCAGCAGTTTACCTGGGTCATCCAAAAACATTCAGTACTTC.

The rearrangement joins TRBV20-1 to TRBJ2-3; D unresolved. CDR3 length: 14 residues. Trimming shortened V by 5 bases and J by 5 bases, and 17 bases separated the two germline ends. Germline V gives CDR1 DFQATT, CDR2 SNEGSKA (reference sequence). The CDR3 DNA is TGCAGTGCTCCCCCGGCCGTGTCCGGAGATACGCAGTATTTT. Translated, it gives CSAPPAVSGDTQYF.

In its sample, this clonotype was seen a few times. The gene calls are TRBV18 and TRBJ2-1, with 7 positions matching TRBD2. The CDR3 is 11 amino acids. Trimming removed 6 bases from V and 9 bases from J; junction bases left unmatched: 2. The germline V gene encodes CDR1 KGHSH and CDR2 LQKENI. The CDR3 coding sequence is TGTGCCAGCTCCCGGGAGGTTGAGCAGTTCTTC. Amino acids: CASSREVEQFF.

This clonotype was seen a few times. V gene TRBV29-1 combines with J gene TRBJ2-2; TRBD2 agrees at 8 bases. V trimming: 7 bases; J trimming: 0 bases; junction bases outside the gene matches: 7. Looked up from germline, CDR1 is SQVTM and CDR2 is ANQGSEA. The CDR3 sequence is 15 residues long. The CDR3 DNA reads as TGCAGCGCTCGCTCGGGACTAGCGAACACCGGGGAGCTGTTTTTT. Protein: CSARSGLANTGELFF.

This clonotype was counted only a few times. The chain couples TRBV10-3 to TRBJ2-3; D not resolved. Germline CDR1 reads ENHRY; CDR2 reads SYGVKD. V gave up 0 bases and J gave up 2 bases, with 6 bases separating them. The CDR3 covers 14 residues. CDR3 nucleotides: TGTGCCATCAGTGAGTCGCTCCTCACAGATACGCAGTATTTT. This gives the protein CAISESLLTDTQYF.

The genes are TRBV6-5 and TRBJ2-6; D is unresolved. With 2 bases removed from V and 1 base from J, the gap between germline ends came to 6 bases. The CDR3 is 15 residues long. Germline lookup yields CDR1 MNHEY and CDR2 SVGAGI. CDR3 sequence: CASSYEDSGANVLTF. The CDR3 nucleotides are TGTGCCAGCAGTTACGAGGATTCTGGGGCCAACGTCCTGACTTTC.

This chain uses TRBV19 with TRBJ2-7; TRBD1 matches 12 bases. J lost 5 bases, V lost 7 bases, and 6 bases had no gene match. The CDR3 consists of 14 residues. Germline CDR1 and CDR2: LNHDA and SQIVND (reference sequence). CDR3 residues: CASTGDRGQNEQYF. The CDR3 DNA sequence: TGTGCCAGTACCGGGGACAGGGGGCAGAACGAGCAGTACTTC.

This clonotype was counted a single time. The V call is TRBV7-2, the J call TRBJ2-6; 7 bases are shared with TRBD2. The CDR3 sequence is 15 residues long. In germline, CDR1 is SGHTA, CDR2 FQGNSA. V shed 6 bases, J shed 0 bases, and the junction held 2 bases outside the gene matches. CDR3 region: CASRGGTSGANVLTF. DNA for the CDR3: TGTGCCAGCAGGGGAGGGACCTCTGGGGCCAACGTCCTGACTTTC. Full variable domain (missing parts from reference TRBV7-2 and TRBJ2-6): GAGVSQSPSNKVTEKGKDVELRCDPISGHTALYWYRQSLGQGLEFLIYFQGNSAPDKSGLPSDRFSAERTGGSVSTLTIQRTQQEDSAVYLCASRGGTSGANVLTFGAGSRLTVL.

The chain carries TRBV12-3 or TRBV12-4 and TRBJ2-1, with 10 bases aligning to TRBD2. The CDR3 is 15 amino acids. V was pared by 2 bases and J by 6 bases, with 4 bases of the junction left unmatched. The CDR3 nucleotides are TGTGCCAGCAGTTTATGGGTAGCGGGAGGCAATGAGCAGTTCTTC. Protein: CASSLWVAGGNEQFF.

The chain uses TRBV12-3 or TRBV12-4 and TRBJ1-4; possibly TRBD1 for D (5 bases). Trimming took 6 bases from V and 6 from J, leaving 17 bases between them. This CDR3 spans 15 amino acids. This chain's CDR3 is CASRVTGQGHEKLFF. CDR3 sequence (DNA): TGTGCCAGCAGGGTCACGGGCCAGGGACATGAAAAACTGTTTTTT.

This clonotype was seen only a few times. V and J are TRBV5-1 and TRBJ1-1; no definite D call. Germline V CDR1 and CDR2: SGHRS, YFSETQ. The V gene lost 4 bases and the J gene lost 1 base, with 8 bases spanning the gap. The CDR3 runs to 13 residues. The CDR3 DNA is TGCGCCAGCAGCAAACGACAGAACACTGAAGCTTTCTTT. Amino acid sequence: CASSKRQNTEAFF.

This clonotype was seen only once. One end of the junction is discordant with germline, which a read error may explain. This chain joins TRBV29-1 and TRBJ2-1, with 7 bases aligning to TRBD1. CDR3 size: 12 residues. The V gene's germline CDR1 is SQVTM and CDR2 ANQGSEA. This CDR3 reads CSVEGTVNEQFF. The CDR3 DNA is TGCAGCGTCGAAGGGACAGTCAATGAGCAGTTCTTC.

This clonotype has just a few counts. The genes are TRBV13 and TRBJ1-2, with a possible D match to TRBD1 (6 bases). The CDR3 consists of 14 residues. V shed 5 bases and J shed 4 bases, with 14 bases lying between them. Looked up from germline, CDR1 is PRHDT and CDR2 is FYEKMQ (reference sequence). CDR3 residues: CASSPQQGSYGYTF. In nucleotides, the CDR3 is TGTGCCAGCAGCCCCCAGCAGGGGTCCTATGGCTACACCTTC.

This chain links TRBV6-5 with TRBJ2-5; D remains unclear. The CDR3 has 17 amino acids. The germline V gene encodes CDR1 MNHEY and CDR2 SVGAGI. Trimming took 1 base from V and 1 from J, leaving 16 bases between them. CDR3 sequence (DNA): TGTGCCAGCAGTTACTTCAATTCCGGACGGGTCCAAGAGACCCAGTACTTC. Encoded protein: CASSYFNSGRVQETQYF.

A few counts support this clonotype. V gene TRBV28 combines with J gene TRBJ2-5; TRBD2 matches 15 bases. V gave up 7 bases and J gave up 5 bases; unmatched junction bases: 8. In germline, CDR1 is MDHEN, CDR2 SYDVKM. This CDR3 comprises 16 residues. Here the CDR3 reads CASTLGLAGGWETQYF. The CDR3 DNA follows: TGTGCCAGCACTTTGGGACTAGCGGGAGGCTGGGAGACCCAGTACTTC.

The chain joins TRBV5-1 to TRBJ2-5, with 7 nucleotides matching TRBD1. The CDR3 totals 14 residues. V gave up 4 bases and J gave up 4 bases; unmatched junction bases: 7. The germline V gene has CDR1 SGHRS and CDR2 YFSETQ. CDR3: CASSNTTGLETQYF. The CDR3, as DNA: TGCGCCAGCAGCAATACGACAGGGTTAGAGACCCAGTACTTC. Full variable domain (remainder filled in from reference TRBV5-1 and TRBJ2-5): KAGVTQTPRYLIKTRGQQVTLSCSPISGHRSVSWYQQTPGQGLQFLFEYFSETQRNKGNFPGRFSGRQFSNSRSEMNVSTLELGDSALYLCASSNTTGLETQYFGPGTRLLVL.

This clonotype was observed a handful of times. The chain employs TRBV6-1 and TRBJ1-4, with 12 bases aligning to TRBD1. Trimming at V came to 6 bases and at J to 10 bases, leaving 6 bases not matched to a gene. This CDR3 has 14 amino acids. Germline V gene sequence: CDR1 MNHNS, CDR2 SASEGT. The CDR3, as DNA: TGTGCCAGCAGAGCCGGGACAGGGGGCGGAAAACTGTTTTTT. It is translated as CASRAGTGGGKLFF.

The chain uses TRBV6-5 and TRBJ1-1; no reliable D call. Trimming took 4 bases from V and 4 from J, leaving 7 bases between them. CDR1 and CDR2 from the germline V gene are MNHEY and SVGAGI. The CDR3 consists of 12 residues. The CDR3 DNA follows: TGTGCCAGCAGTTCAAGGGCCACTGAAGCTTTCTTT. This translates into CASSSRATEAFF.

The rearrangement joins TRBV20-1 to TRBJ2-1; D possibly uses TRBD1 or TRBD2 (5 bases each). Trimming took off 1 base at V and 11 bases at J, with 15 bases between the two ends. CDR1 is DFQATT, CDR2 SNEGSKA, per germline (reference sequence). This CDR3 comprises 13 residues. The CDR3 DNA follows: TGCAGTGCTAGAGCCGTCTCCCGGGACCAGCAGTTCTTC. It is translated as CSARAVSRDQQFF.

The chain carries TRBV11-1 and TRBJ2-1, with 8 bases identical to TRBD1. Germline CDR1 reads SGHAT; CDR2 reads FQDESV (reference sequence). The CDR3 is 16 residues long. The V gene end was trimmed by 7 bases and the J gene end by 0 bases; junction bases not matched to a gene: 8. CDR3 sequence: CASNQDRGNSYNEQFF. DNA of the CDR3: TGTGCCAGCAACCAAGACAGGGGCAACTCCTACAATGAGCAGTTCTTC.

This clonotype has at least ten counts. The chain recombines TRBV6-6 with TRBJ2-1; maybe TRBD2 (6 bases). Germline values: CDR1 MNHNY, CDR2 SVGAGI (reference sequence). The ends were cut back, 6 bases at V and 4 bases at J, with 10 bases in the middle. The CDR3 totals 13 residues. CDR3 in DNA: TGTGCCAGCAGGGTCGGGGGATACAATGAGCAGTTCTTC. This sequence encodes CASRVGGYNEQFF.

This clonotype was seen more than once but under ten times. Here the CDR3 reads CASSLPGGRLSTEAFF. The DNA of the CDR3 is TGTGCCAGCAGTTTACCGGGGGGACGGTTGTCGACTGAAGCTTTCTTT. The V gene is TRBV12-3 or TRBV12-4, the J gene TRBJ1-1; D might be TRBD1 (5 bases). Trimming cost V 2 bases and J 5 bases, with 18 bases left between them. CDR3 length: 16 residues.

This rearrangement joins TRBV12-3 or TRBV12-4 to TRBJ2-2, with D perhaps TRBD2 (6 bases). Deletions cut 1 base from V and 1 base from J, with 10 bases between. This CDR3 spans 16 amino acids. CDR3 DNA sequence: TGTGCCAGCAGTTTAGAAGGCGGGGTGAACACCGGGGAGCTGTTTTTT. Amino acids: CASSLEGGVNTGELFF.

This clonotype was detected a few times. The chain has TRBV5-4 and TRBJ2-3, with 10 bases matching TRBD2. This CDR3 is 21 amino acids long. Germline CDR1 is SGHNT and CDR2 is YYREEE (reference sequence). The ends lost 3 bases at V and 3 bases at J; junction bases unmatched: 22. Written as DNA, the CDR3 is TGTGCCAGCAGCTCCCTTCCGGTTCGTGGCGCTAGCGGGGGTGGTACAGATACGCAGTATTTT. It is translated as CASSSLPVRGASGGGTDTQYF.